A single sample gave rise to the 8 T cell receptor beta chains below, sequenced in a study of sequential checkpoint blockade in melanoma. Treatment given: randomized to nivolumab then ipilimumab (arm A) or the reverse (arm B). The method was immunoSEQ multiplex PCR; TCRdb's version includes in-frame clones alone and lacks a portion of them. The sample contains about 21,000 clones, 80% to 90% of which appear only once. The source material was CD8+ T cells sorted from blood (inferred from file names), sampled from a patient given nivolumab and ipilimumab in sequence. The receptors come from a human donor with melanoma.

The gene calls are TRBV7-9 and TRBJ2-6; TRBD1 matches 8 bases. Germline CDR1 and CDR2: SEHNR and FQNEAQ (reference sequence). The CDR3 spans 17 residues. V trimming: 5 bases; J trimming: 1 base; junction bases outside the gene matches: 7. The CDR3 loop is CASSEDRAWSGANVLTF. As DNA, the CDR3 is TGTGCCAGCAGCGAGGACAGGGCCTGGTCTGGGGCCAACGTCCTGACTTTC.

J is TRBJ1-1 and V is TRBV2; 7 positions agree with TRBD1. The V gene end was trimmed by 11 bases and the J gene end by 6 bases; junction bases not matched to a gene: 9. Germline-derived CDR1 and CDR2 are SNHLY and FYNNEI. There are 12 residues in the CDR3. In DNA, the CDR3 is TGTGCCGGTAGGGGGCGAGGGCCTGAAGCTTTCTTT. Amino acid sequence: CAGRGRGPEAFF. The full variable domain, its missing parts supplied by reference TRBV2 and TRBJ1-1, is EPEVTQTPSHQVTQMGQEVILRCVPISNHLYFYWYRQILGQKVEFLVSFYNNEISEKSEIFDDQFSVERPDGSNFTLKIRSTKLEDSAMYFCAGRGRGPEAFFGQGTRLTVV.

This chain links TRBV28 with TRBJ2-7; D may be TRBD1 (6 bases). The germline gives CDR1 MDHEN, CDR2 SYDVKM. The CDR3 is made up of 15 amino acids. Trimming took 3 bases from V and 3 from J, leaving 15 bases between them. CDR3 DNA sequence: TGTGCCAGCAGTTTTGAGAGGACAGCTTTCTACGAGCAGTACTTC. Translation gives CASSFERTAFYEQYF.

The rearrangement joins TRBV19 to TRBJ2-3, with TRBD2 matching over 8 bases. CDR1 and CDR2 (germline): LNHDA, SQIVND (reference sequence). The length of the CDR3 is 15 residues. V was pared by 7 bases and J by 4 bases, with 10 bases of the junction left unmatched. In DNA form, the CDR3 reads TGTGCCAGTAAAGAAATGGGAGCGGGGGCAGATACGCAGTATTTT. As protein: CASKEMGAGADTQYF.

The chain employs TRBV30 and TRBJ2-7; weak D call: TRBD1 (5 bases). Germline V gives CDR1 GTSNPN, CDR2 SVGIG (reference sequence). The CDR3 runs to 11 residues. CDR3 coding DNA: TGTGCTGGACAAGATTCCTACGAGCAGTACTTC. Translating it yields CAGQDSYEQYF. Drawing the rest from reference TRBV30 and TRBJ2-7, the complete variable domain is SQTIHQWPATLVQPVGSPLSLECTVEGTSNPNLYWYRQAAGRGLQLLFYSVGIGQISSEVPQNLSASRPQDRQFILSSKKLLLSDSGFYLCAGQDSYEQYFGPGTRLTVT.

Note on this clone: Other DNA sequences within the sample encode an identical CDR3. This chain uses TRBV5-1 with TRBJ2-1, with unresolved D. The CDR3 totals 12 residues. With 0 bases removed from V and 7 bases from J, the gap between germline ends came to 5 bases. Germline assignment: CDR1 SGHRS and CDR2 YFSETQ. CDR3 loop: CASSLAGNEQFF. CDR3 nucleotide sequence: TGCGCCAGCAGCTTGGCCGGTAATGAGCAGTTCTTC.

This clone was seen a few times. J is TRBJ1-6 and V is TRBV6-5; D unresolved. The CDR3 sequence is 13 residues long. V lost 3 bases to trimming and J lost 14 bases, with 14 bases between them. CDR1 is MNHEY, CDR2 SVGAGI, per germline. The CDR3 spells CASSYYPRDSLHF. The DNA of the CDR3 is TGTGCCAGCAGTTATTACCCCCGGGATTCCCTCCACTTT.

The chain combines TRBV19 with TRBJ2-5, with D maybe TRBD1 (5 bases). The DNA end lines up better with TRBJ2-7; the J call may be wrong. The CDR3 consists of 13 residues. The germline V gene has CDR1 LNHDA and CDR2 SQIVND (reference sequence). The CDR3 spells CASSIGHRYEQYF. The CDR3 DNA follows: TGTGCCAGTAGTATTGGACACCGCTACGAGCAGTACTTC.